There are a few counts of the clone carrying this T cell receptor (beta chain). This sample is part of a study of preoperative IRX-2 immunotherapy in early breast cancer. The germline V gene has CDR1 SGHNT and CDR2 YENEEA. This CDR3 comprises 15 residues. The ends lost 3 bases at V and 3 bases at J; junction bases unmatched: 5. Sequencing was performed with immunoSEQ multiplex PCR; in TCRdb, only in-frame clones are kept and a portion is missing. The data contain 4,000 or so clones, 65% to 70% of them singletons. Treatment specified: preoperative locoregional IRX-2 cytokine immunotherapy. Samples came from a phase Ib trial of preoperative locoregional IRX-2 cytokine immunotherapy.

Here the sequenced sample was tumor tissue, taken after IRX-2 immunotherapy. The rearrangement links TRBV11-3 to TRBJ2-3; 8 bases match TRBD2. This clonotype originated in a human donor with breast cancer. The CDR3, as DNA: TGTGCCAGCAGCTTGCGGGCTAGCGGGACAGATACGCAGTATTTT. It translates to CASSLRASGTDTQYF.